The sequence of this T cell receptor (beta chain) was determined in a study of CD8 T cells in ankylosing spondylitis. Study observations and caveats: Made up of under 10 highly homologous variants, a TCR beta motif appeared characteristic of ankylosing spondylitis blood. Before this, some motif variants had been reported in reactive arthritis synovial fluid and blood.

Germline CDR1 is DFQATT and CDR2 is SNEGSKA (reference sequence). This CDR3 spans 19 amino acids. As regards this clonotype: Its antigen remains unknown. One end of the junction varies from germline; a read error may be responsible.

TCRdb re-called the 5' RACE reads through MiXCR, storing one row per CDR3 protein. The sample lists 200,000 to 250,000 distinct CDR3 sequences; roughly 10% were seen once. The V call is TRBV20-1, the J call TRBJ1-1; 7 bases map to TRBD1. Sequencing was carried out using blood, either unsorted or a sorted T cell fraction (not recorded which). This TCR came from a male donor with ankylosing spondylitis or in good health (not recorded which). CDR3 DNA: TGCTGTGCTAGAGATCCGGACAGGCGGTCCCAAATCTCTTACACTGAAGCTTTCTTT. It encodes CCARDPDRRSQISYTEAFF.